The 21 T cell receptor beta chains listed next were all sequenced from one sample in a study of a mutant IDH1 vaccine in newly diagnosed glioma. Some clones are missing from TCRdb's copy, which holds only in-frame ones; the method was immunoSEQ multiplex PCR. The repertoire holds around 56,000 clones, with approximately 78% as singletons. Antigens for these TCRs are unknown. Sample time point: week 23, last vaccination. Topical imiquimod accompanied each vaccine dose, which consisted of 300 ug of mutant IDH1 20-mer peptide. This specimen was PBMCs, taken from a glioma patient whose treatment included an IDH1 peptide vaccine. These receptors were obtained from a middle-aged woman with glioma. Some clones in this sample may be carry-over from other donors' samples.

This CDR3 is CSGAGTHDGYTF. CDR3 sequence (DNA): TGCAGTGGGGCGGGGACGCACGATGGCTACACCTTC. This chain uses TRBV29-1 with TRBJ1-2; TRBD1 is a possible D gene (5 bases). CDR1 and CDR2 from the germline V gene are SQVTM and ANQGSEA. The CDR3 extends over 12 amino acids.

The CDR3 DNA is TGTGCCATCAGTGTGGGAGGGAACACTGAAGCTTTCTTT. Its translation is CAISVGGNTEAFF. The chain couples TRBV10-3 to TRBJ1-1; D ambiguous. The CDR3 extends over 13 amino acids. CDR1 ENHRY and CDR2 SYGVKD come from the germline V gene. Between the trimmed V and J ends, which lost 4 bases and 1 base, there was a span of 7 bases.

In its sample, this clone was seen a few times. V gene TRBV2 combines with J gene TRBJ1-1; maybe TRBD1 (5 bases). CDR1 is SNHLY, CDR2 FYNNEI, per germline. The CDR3 has 13 residues. Trimming left V 1 base short and J 10 bases short, with 13 bases between. DNA for the CDR3: TGTGCCAGCAGTGAAGGGGAGGGGAAGGGAGCTTTCTTT. Its protein product is CASSEGEGKGAFF.

The chain is built from TRBV29-1 and TRBJ2-1; no definite D call. The CDR3 is 12 residues long. The V and J ends lost 5 bases and 8 bases respectively, with 13 bases between them. Germline V gene sequence: CDR1 SQVTM, CDR2 ANQGSEA. The CDR3 DNA follows: TGCAGCGTTCATCCCACACCCGATGAGCAGTTCTTC. This translates into CSVHPTPDEQFF.

The chain uses TRBV7-9 and TRBJ2-3; D is uncertain. Looked up from germline, CDR1 is SEHNR and CDR2 is FQNEAQ (reference sequence). V shed 3 bases and J shed 6 bases, with 7 bases lying between them. The CDR3 totals 12 residues. CDR3 amino acids: CASSLFGDTQYF. In nucleotides, the CDR3 is TGTGCCAGCAGCTTGTTCGGGGATACGCAGTATTTT.

This chain joins TRBV30 and TRBJ2-5; TRBD2 matches at 7 bases. CDR1 GTSNPN and CDR2 SVGIG come from the germline V gene (reference sequence). The CDR3 is 14 amino acids. Unmatched junction bases numbered 9, after V lost 7 bases and J lost 1 base. The CDR3 protein is CAYPPASGQETQYF. For the CDR3, the DNA is TGTGCCTACCCCCCGGCTAGCGGCCAAGAGACCCAGTACTTC.

The J gene is TRBJ2-7, the V gene TRBV27; D gene unclear. This CDR3 has 11 amino acids. The germline V gene has CDR1 MNHEY and CDR2 SMNVEV (reference sequence). Trimming shortened V by 7 bases and J by 1 base, and 5 bases separated the two germline ends. This CDR3 reads CASMNSYEQYF. The CDR3 bases are TGTGCCAGCATGAATTCCTACGAGCAGTACTTC.

The chain combines TRBV6-5 with TRBJ1-4; TRBD1 matches at 8 bases. The J segment lost 3 bases and the V segment lost 6 bases, leaving 3 bases of the junction unmatched. Germline-derived CDR1 and CDR2 are MNHEY and SVGAGI. CDR3 length: 14 residues. The CDR3 coding sequence is TGTGCCAGCAGGGCGACAGGGGCTAATGAAAAACTGTTTTTT. Its protein is CASRATGANEKLFF.

This chain links TRBV7-9 with TRBJ1-2, with 9 positions matching TRBD1. The germline V gene has CDR1 SEHNR and CDR2 FQNEAQ (reference sequence). Trimming took 3 bases from V and 4 from J; bases not matched to a gene: 9. The CDR3 is 16 amino acids. The CDR3 spells CASSFGTGNSLYGYTF. The DNA of the CDR3 is TGTGCCAGCAGCTTCGGGACAGGGAATTCTCTCTATGGCTACACCTTC. Full variable domain (missing parts from reference TRBV7-9 and TRBJ1-2): DTGVSQNPRHKITKRGQNVTFRCDPISEHNRLYWYRQTLGQGPEFLTYFQNEAQLEKSRLLSDRFSAERPKGSFSTLEIQRTEQGDSAMYLCASSFGTGNSLYGYTFGSGTRLTVV.

V gene TRBV6-5 combines with J gene TRBJ2-1; possible D gene TRBD2, 6 bases. The CDR3 totals 15 residues. Trimming stripped 0 bases from V and 10 bases from J, with 16 bases between. Germline assignment: CDR1 MNHEY and CDR2 SVGAGI. CDR3 in amino acids: CASSYSSPGTQEQFF. CDR3 nucleotide sequence: TGTGCCAGCAGTTACTCATCGCCGGGGACTCAAGAGCAGTTCTTC.

This clone was recorded a few times. J is TRBJ1-1 and V is TRBV19, with 7 nucleotides matching TRBD1. The CDR3 is made up of 16 amino acids. Per the germline V gene, CDR1 is LNHDA and CDR2 is SQIVND (reference sequence). V was clipped by 6 bases and J by 1 base; unmatched bases: 11. CDR3 nucleotide sequence: TGTGCCAGTAGGCCCGCGACAGGGACGAAGAACACTGAAGCTTTCTTT. Protein: CASRPATGTKNTEAFF.

The chain joins TRBV18 to TRBJ2-7; no firm D call. The CDR3 totals 11 residues. In germline, CDR1 is KGHSH, CDR2 LQKENI. Trimming took off 3 bases at V and 5 bases at J, with 5 bases between the two ends. Here the CDR3 reads CASSPFHEQYF. DNA for the CDR3: TGTGCCAGCTCACCGTTCCACGAGCAGTACTTC.

This rearrangement joins TRBV13 to TRBJ2-5, with TRBD1 matching 7 bases. V shed 2 bases and J 5 bases; nucleotides not matched to a gene: 5. Looked up from germline, CDR1 is PRHDT and CDR2 is FYEKMQ (reference sequence). The CDR3 runs 14 residues. For the CDR3, the DNA is TGTGCCAGCAGCTTAAAACAGGGGTGGGAGACCCAGTACTTC. Residues: CASSLKQGWETQYF. Using reference TRBV13 and TRBJ2-5 for the parts outside the CDR3, the full variable domain is AAGVIQSPRHLIKEKRETATLKCYPIPRHDTVYWYQQGPGQDPQFLISFYEKMQSDKGSIPDRFSAQQFSDYHSELNMSSLELGDSALYFCASSLKQGWETQYFGPGTRLLVL.

This clone is termed medium-sized. This chain joins TRBV10-3 and TRBJ1-3; TRBD1 is a possible D gene (6 bases). CDR3 length: 13 residues. The V end was cut by 7 bases, the J end by 4 bases, with 11 bases between. Germline values: CDR1 ENHRY, CDR2 SYGVKD. The CDR3 here is CAIMGAAGNTIYF. The CDR3 DNA reads as TGTGCCATCATGGGGGCGGCGGGAAACACCATATATTTT.

The chain couples TRBV6-5 to TRBJ1-1; D is unresolved. This CDR3 has 14 residues. V was trimmed by 4 bases and J by 2 bases, leaving 11 bases between them. The germline V gene encodes CDR1 MNHEY and CDR2 SVGAGI. Written as DNA, the CDR3 is TGTGCCAGCAGTTTAGCCAGCAGTAACACTGAAGCTTTCTTT. Amino acid sequence: CASSLASSNTEAFF.

The chain is built from TRBV15 and TRBJ2-2; no definite D call. The CDR3 spans 13 residues. Germline values: CDR1 LNHNV, CDR2 YYDKDF (reference sequence). Deletions cut 2 bases from V and 4 bases from J, with 5 bases between. The CDR3 nucleotides read TGTGCCACCAGCAGACTCAGCACCGGGGAGCTGTTTTTT. It translates to CATSRLSTGELFF.

The chain has TRBV4-1 and TRBJ2-7; possible D gene TRBD2, 7 bases. This CDR3 contains 15 residues. V dropped 4 bases and J dropped 3 bases, with 16 bases sitting between them. The germline CDR1 and CDR2 sequences are MGHRA and YSYEKL. The CDR3 spells CASSPRTGRDYEQYF. The CDR3 bases are TGCGCCAGCAGCCCTCGAACAGGGAGGGACTACGAGCAGTACTTC.

J is TRBJ2-5 and V is TRBV7-9, with 7 bases aligning to TRBD1. The CDR3 spans 13 residues. CDR1 and CDR2 (germline): SEHNR, FQNEAQ (reference sequence). Trimming removed 6 bases from V and 2 bases from J; junction bases left unmatched: 3. CDR3 in amino acids: CASRRTGQETQYF. As DNA, the CDR3 is TGTGCCAGCAGACGGACAGGACAAGAGACCCAGTACTTC.

V and J are TRBV10-3 and TRBJ1-1, with D maybe TRBD1 (6 bases). Germline lookup yields CDR1 ENHRY and CDR2 SYGVKD. The V gene lost 4 bases and the J gene lost 4 bases, with 16 bases spanning the gap. The CDR3 has 15 amino acids. For the CDR3, the DNA is TGTGCCATCAGTGCATACAGGGAAGGGGCCACTGAAGCTTTCTTT. It is translated as CAISAYREGATEAFF.

V is TRBV7-9 and J is TRBJ1-1, with D perhaps TRBD1 (5 bases). The CDR3 is 16 amino acids. V was trimmed by 5 bases and J by 1 base, leaving 17 bases between them. The germline V gene encodes CDR1 SEHNR and CDR2 FQNEAQ (reference sequence). CDR3: CASSPGRGVTNTEAFF. CDR3 in DNA: TGTGCCAGCAGCCCGGGCCGGGGGGTAACGAACACTGAAGCTTTCTTT.

Written as DNA, the CDR3 is TGTGCCAGCAGCTTTGGCCTCTCCCCCAATAGAGAGACCCAGTACTTC. This translates into CASSFGLSPNRETQYF. The chain joins TRBV7-9 to TRBJ2-5; no clear D. This CDR3 has 16 residues. Looked up from germline, CDR1 is SEHNR and CDR2 is FQNEAQ (reference sequence). The germline V and J ends were trimmed by 3 bases and 4 bases, with 18 bases remaining between them.